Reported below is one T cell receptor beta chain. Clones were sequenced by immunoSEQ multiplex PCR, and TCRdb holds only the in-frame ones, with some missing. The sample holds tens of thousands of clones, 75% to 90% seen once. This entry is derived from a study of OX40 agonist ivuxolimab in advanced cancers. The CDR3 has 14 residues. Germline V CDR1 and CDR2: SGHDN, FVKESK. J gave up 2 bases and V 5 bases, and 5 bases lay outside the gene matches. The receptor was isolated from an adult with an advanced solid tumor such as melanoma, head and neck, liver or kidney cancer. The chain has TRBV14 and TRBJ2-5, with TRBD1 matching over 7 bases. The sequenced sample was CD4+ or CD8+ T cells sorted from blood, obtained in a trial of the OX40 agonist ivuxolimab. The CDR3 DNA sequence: TGTGCCAGCAGCTCCCCAGGGGGTCAAGAGACCCAGTACTTC. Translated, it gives CASSSPGGQETQYF.